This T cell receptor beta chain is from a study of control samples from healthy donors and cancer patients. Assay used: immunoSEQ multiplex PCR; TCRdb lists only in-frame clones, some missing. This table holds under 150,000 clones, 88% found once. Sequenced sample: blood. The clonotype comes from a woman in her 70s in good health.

The CDR3 region is CASSHTPLSYNEQFF. CDR3 nucleotides: TGTGCCAGCAGCCACACACCTCTCTCCTACAATGAGCAGTTCTTC. The chain uses TRBV3-1 (or the pseudogene TRBV3-2) and TRBJ2-1; D gene ambiguous. Germline values: CDR1 LGHDT, CDR2 YNNKEL (reference sequence). The CDR3 has 15 residues. Trimming took off 3 bases at V and 0 bases at J, with 9 bases between the two ends.